A selection of T cell receptor beta chains follows, all from one sample in a study of memory CD4+ T cells and cytomegalovirus serostatus. Clones were sequenced by immunoSEQ multiplex PCR, and TCRdb holds only the in-frame ones, with some missing. This table has some 27,000 clones, about 71% appearing once. Sequenced sample: memory CD4+ T cells from blood. The receptors shown here come from an adult in good health and CMV-seronegative. CDR3s include the opening cysteine and the closing phenylalanine or tryptophan. The D gene is left open where the match is weak. Size is stated for part of the rows, as once, few or many counts, or as a class when the clone is expanded.

v_call	d_call	j_call	clone_size	cdr3_aa	cdr3_nt
TRBV30	-	TRBJ2-2	-	CAYSFLGASSGELFF	TGTGCCTACTCCTTTTTGGGGGCCTCTTCCGGGGAGCTGTTTTTT
TRBV11-2	-	TRBJ2-7	-	CASSLDLSYEQYF	TGTGCCAGCAGCTTAGATCTGTCCTACGAGCAGTACTTC
TRBV7-2	-	TRBJ2-5	-	CASSSPGTQYF	TGTGCCAGCAGCTCTCCAGGGACCCAGTACTTC
TRBV5-6	-	TRBJ2-7	-	CASLRAGSSYEQYF	TGTGCCAGTCTTAGGGCGGGGAGCTCCTACGAGCAGTACTTC
TRBV6-5	-	TRBJ1-4	-	CASSYISQGGYEKLFF	TGTGCCAGCAGTTACATTTCTCAGGGCGGCTATGAAAAACTGTTTTTT
TRBV27	-	TRBJ1-1	-	CASSSLTGTTEAFF	TGTGCCAGCAGTTCACTTACAGGGACCACTGAAGCTTTCTTT
TRBV5-4	-	TRBJ2-5	-	CASSFPLDTQYF	TGTGCCAGCAGCTTCCCTTTGGACACCCAGTACTTC
TRBV5-5	-	TRBJ2-7	-	CASSLEWGSYEQYF	TGTGCCAGCAGCTTAGAATGGGGATCCTACGAGCAGTACTTC
TRBV19	TRBD1	TRBJ1-6	few	CASSQGTVSPLHF	TGTGCCAGTAGTCAGGGGACAGTTTCACCCCTCCACTTT
TRBV27	-	TRBJ1-1	few	CASSSPGLGTEAFF	TGTGCCAGCAGTTCCCCAGGGTTGGGGACTGAAGCTTTCTTT
TRBV9	TRBD1	TRBJ2-1	-	CASSVASGGTGVGIPYNEQFF	TGTGCCAGCAGCGTAGCTAGTGGGGGGACAGGGGTAGGGATTCCCTACAATGAGCAGTTCTTC
TRBV29-1	TRBD2	TRBJ2-2	-	CSVGDGRGGAGELFF	TGCAGCGTTGGGGATGGGCGGGGGGGTGCCGGGGAGCTGTTTTTT
TRBV9	-	TRBJ2-7	-	CASSSQTVSYEQYF	TGTGCCAGCAGCTCCCAGACAGTTTCCTACGAGCAGTACTTC
TRBV6-5	TRBD1	TRBJ1-1	-	CASSYSAGGMDTEAFF	TGTGCCAGCAGTTACTCGGCAGGGGGCATGGACACTGAAGCTTTCTTT
TRBV10-3	-	TRBJ1-2	-	CAISDLLGGGGYTF	TGTGCCATCAGTGACCTCCTTGGGGGTGGGGGCTACACCTTC
TRBV5-1	TRBD1	TRBJ2-5	-	CASSMRTGAQETQYF	TGCGCCAGCAGCATGAGGACAGGGGCCCAAGAGACCCAGTACTTC
TRBV19	-	TRBJ1-3	few	CASSQYGVGGSGNTIYF	TGTGCCAGTAGCCAGTATGGCGTGGGGGGCTCTGGAAACACCATATATTTT
TRBV10-3	TRBD1	TRBJ2-3	-	CAISGTDRGSVDTQYF	TGTGCCATCAGTGGAACGGACAGGGGGAGTGTAGATACGCAGTATTTT
TRBV6-1	-	TRBJ2-1	few	CASSDSLYTSSYNEQFF	TGTGCCAGCAGTGACAGCCTTTATACGAGCTCCTACAATGAGCAGTTCTTC
TRBV27	TRBD1	TRBJ2-3	-	CASSLGQGDSVTQYF	TGTGCCAGCAGTTTAGGGCAGGGGGATTCGGTTACGCAGTATTTT
TRBV15	TRBD1	TRBJ1-2	-	CATSRDRGTGAYGYTF	TGTGCCACCAGCAGAGATAGGGGGACAGGGGCCTATGGCTACACCTTC
TRBV6-5	-	TRBJ2-3	-	CASRGSGDTQYF	TGTGCCAGCAGGGGATCGGGAGATACGCAGTATTTT
TRBV18	-	TRBJ2-3	few	CASSPNRGATDTQYF	TGTGCCAGCTCACCTAATCGGGGGGCCACAGATACGCAGTATTTT
TRBV2	TRBD1	TRBJ1-1	-	CASSRDRATEAFF	TGTGCCAGCAGCCGGGACAGGGCTACTGAAGCTTTCTTT
TRBV30	TRBD1	TRBJ2-4	few	CAWSPDRAIQYF	TGTGCCTGGAGTCCCGACAGGGCTATTCAGTACTTC
TRBV19	TRBD1	TRBJ1-1	-	CASSLKQGTRPEAFF	TGTGCCAGTAGTCTTAAACAGGGGACGAGGCCTGAAGCTTTCTTT
TRBV6-5	-	TRBJ2-1	-	CASSRVLTDYNEQFF	TGTGCCAGCAGCCGAGTACTAACGGACTACAATGAGCAGTTCTTC
TRBV20-1	-	TRBJ2-1	-	CAQQGQNEQFF	TGCGCCCAGCAGGGACAAAATGAGCAGTTCTTC
TRBV7-2	-	TRBJ1-2	once	CASSPRTAFNYGYTF	TGTGCCAGCAGCCCCCGGACAGCATTCAACTATGGCTACACCTTC
TRBV11-1	TRBD1	TRBJ1-1	-	CASSPRTGGSTEAFF	TGTGCCAGCAGCCCCAGGACAGGGGGGAGCACTGAAGCTTTCTTT
TRBV28	-	TRBJ1-5	-	CASSFTGLSNQPQHF	TGTGCCAGCAGTTTTACAGGATTAAGCAATCAGCCCCAGCATTTT
TRBV7-2	-	TRBJ2-1	-	CASSLVLLSFSYNEQFF	TGTGCCAGCAGCTTAGTGCTCTTAAGTTTTTCCTACAATGAGCAGTTCTTC
TRBV4-3	-	TRBJ1-1	few	CASSQENPGNTEAFF	TGCGCCAGCAGCCAAGAGAATCCCGGGAACACTGAAGCTTTCTTT
TRBV5-4	-	TRBJ1-1	-	CASSPPQGSGAFF	TGTGCCAGCAGCCCTCCCCAGGGTTCAGGGGCTTTCTTT
TRBV7-8	-	TRBJ2-1	-	CASSLKEKGINEQFF	TGTGCCAGCAGCTTAAAGGAAAAGGGGATCAATGAGCAGTTCTTC
TRBV27	TRBD1	TRBJ1-1	-	CASSLRQGGFSAFF	TGTGCCAGCAGTCTCCGACAGGGGGGCTTTTCGGCTTTCTTT
TRBV11-2	-	TRBJ2-3	-	CASSHGQQVSTDTQYF	TGTGCCAGCAGCCATGGACAGCAGGTTAGCACAGATACGCAGTATTTT
TRBV29-1	-	TRBJ1-4	-	CSVGEQDNEKLFF	TGCAGCGTTGGGGAACAGGATAATGAAAAACTGTTTTTT
TRBV5-1	TRBD1	TRBJ1-1	-	CASSLEDRDNTEAFF	TGCGCCAGCAGCTTGGAGGACAGGGATAACACTGAAGCTTTCTTT
TRBV4-3	-	TRBJ2-7	-	CASSQVNREAEQYF	TGCGCCAGCAGCCAAGTGAACAGGGAGGCCGAGCAGTACTTC
TRBV30	-	TRBJ2-5	-	CAWSPGLSETQYF	TGTGCCTGGAGTCCAGGACTATCGGAGACCCAGTACTTC
TRBV10-3	TRBD1	TRBJ1-5	-	CAISGGTGDQPQHF	TGTGCCATCAGTGGGGGGACAGGGGATCAGCCCCAGCATTTT
TRBV11-2	-	TRBJ2-4	-	CASSLGGRLAKNIQYF	TGTGCCAGCAGCTTAGGAGGGAGGCTAGCCAAAAACATTCAGTACTTC
TRBV7-2	TRBD1	TRBJ2-7	-	CASSPPTGGPSGEQYF	TGTGCCAGCAGCCCCCCAACAGGGGGGCCCTCGGGGGAGCAGTACTTC
TRBV18	-	TRBJ1-5	-	CASSPTARDQPQHF	TGTGCCAGCTCACCGACAGCACGGGATCAGCCCCAGCATTTT
TRBV18	-	TRBJ1-2	-	CASSPVSEQDPNYGYTF	TGTGCCAGCTCACCAGTTTCCGAACAGGACCCCAACTATGGCTACACCTTC
TRBV6-5	TRBD1	TRBJ2-7	-	CASSSTRTGTEQYF	TGTGCCAGCAGTTCCACACGGACAGGGACCGAGCAGTACTTC
TRBV10-3	-	TRBJ2-1	once	CAITGQAPYNEQFF	TGTGCCATCACCGGGCAGGCCCCCTACAATGAGCAGTTCTTC
TRBV5-1	-	TRBJ2-2	-	CASSLGQESTGELFF	TGCGCCAGCAGCTTGGGACAGGAGAGCACCGGGGAGCTGTTTTTT
TRBV2	-	TRBJ2-3	-	CASRLASRADTQYF	TGTGCCAGCAGGTTAGCGTCAAGGGCAGATACGCAGTATTTT
TRBV30	TRBD1	TRBJ1-5	-	CAWRGQLSNQPQHF	TGTGCCTGGAGGGGACAGCTTAGCAATCAGCCCCAGCATTTT
TRBV5-1	TRBD1	TRBJ1-4	-	CASAEGTANEKLFF	TGCGCCAGCGCTGAGGGGACAGCTAATGAAAAACTGTTTTTT
TRBV7-2	TRBD1	TRBJ2-7	-	CASSTGQSYEQYF	TGTGCCAGCAGCACGGGACAGTCCTACGAGCAGTACTTC
TRBV2	-	TRBJ1-1	-	CASKGGRGNTEAFF	TGTGCCAGCAAGGGGGGCCGGGGCAACACTGAAGCTTTCTTT
TRBV7-8	-	TRBJ1-1	-	CASSLGLRQRGLNTEAFF	TGTGCCAGCAGCTTAGGGCTGAGACAGCGGGGATTGAACACTGAAGCTTTCTTT
TRBV19	-	TRBJ2-7	-	CASSFRPGHNYEQYF	TGTGCCAGTAGTTTCAGACCGGGACATAACTACGAGCAGTACTTC
TRBV30	TRBD1	TRBJ1-1	-	CAWSVPRGRRNTEAFF	TGTGCCTGGAGTGTCCCCAGGGGGCGCAGGAACACTGAAGCTTTCTTT